The rows below give T cell receptor beta chains drawn from one sample of a study of tumor-infiltrating lymphocytes in primary liver carcinoma. One entry per CDR3 protein results from TCRdb running MiXCR on the multiplex PCR reads. Altogether approximately 74,000 distinct CDR3 sequences are present, over 55% being singletons, with the ten largest covering roughly 13%. Sequencing input: liver tumor tissue from sampling region 4. All receptors derive from a woman aged 55-70 years with primary liver carcinoma and hepatitis B virus infection. CDR3s include the opening cysteine and the closing phenylalanine or tryptophan. The D gene is left open where the match is weak. Some rows have no size entry. The others give once, few or many, or a class for an expanded clone.

j_call clone_size d_call v_call cdr3_aa cdr3_nt
TRBJ2-1 many NA TRBV29-1 CSVDRRGDEQFF TGCAGCGTTGATCGGCGCGGTGATGAGCAGTTCTTC
TRBJ2-7 NA NA TRBV11-2 CASSLNQGTSYEQYF TGTGCCAGCAGCCTTAATCAGGGAACCTCCTACGAGCAGTATTTC
TRBJ1-2 NA NA TRBV6-6 CVSSLDRNYGYTF TGTGTCAGCAGCCTAGATAGGAACTATGGCTACACCTTC
TRBJ1-1 NA NA TRBV12-3/TRBV12-4 CASRAGGSGNTKAFF TGTGCCAGCAGAGCTGGGGGTTCGGGGAACACTAAAGCTTTCTTT
TRBJ2-1 NA TRBD1 TRBV11-2 CAGSLRPGQRLCNEQFF TGTGCCGGCAGCTTACGACCGGGACAGAGACTCTGCAATGAGCAGTTCTTC
TRBJ2-3 NA NA TRBV6-1 CASMVAETNTQYF TGTGCCAGCATGGTGGCCGAGACAAATACACAGTATTTT
TRBJ2-1 NA NA TRBV4-2 CASRQGPGPAAMEQFF TGTGCCAGCAGGCAAGGACCGGGACCAGCTGCCATGGAGCAGTTCTTC
TRBJ2-3 NA NA TRBV7-2 CASSLGVSGNTQCF TGTGCCAGCAGCTTAGGAGTTAGCGGTAATACGCAGTGCTTT
TRBJ2-1 medium-sized TRBD2 TRBV11-2 CASSLAGGPLEQFF TGTGCCAGCAGCTTAGCGGGAGGGCCGCTTGAGCAGTTCTTC
TRBJ2-7 NA TRBD1 TRBV6-6 CTSSYSGTVFHEQYF TGTACCAGCAGTTACTCGGGGACAGTGTTCCACGAGCAGTACTTC
TRBJ1-2 many NA TRBV30 CAWSVTPVDGYTF TGTGCCTGGAGTGTGACCCCGGTCGATGGCTACACCTTC
TRBJ2-3 NA TRBD2 TRBV4-2 CASSPGLAQDKQYF TGTGCCAGCAGCCCGGGACTAGCGCAAGATAAGCAGTATTTT
TRBJ2-3 NA TRBD2 TRBV6-4 CASSDYSGRGTDTQYF TGTGCCAGCAGTGACTATAGCGGGAGGGGAACAGATACGCAGTATTTT
TRBJ2-3 NA NA TRBV10-3 CATSGGRDTQYF TGTGCCACCAGTGGGGGGAGAGATACGCAGTATTTT
TRBJ1-2 once NA TRBV29-1 CGVADYGCTF NA
TRBJ2-1 NA TRBD2 TRBV6-2/TRBV6-3 CASSYGGGRSNGQFF TGTGCCAGCAGTTACGGAGGCGGGAGATCGAATGGGCAGTTCTTC
TRBJ2-3 many TRBD1 TRBV5-6 CASSSKGGHTDTQYF TGTGCCAGCTCCTCGAAAGGGGGCCATACAGATACGCAGTATTTT
TRBJ2-1 NA TRBD2 TRBV12-3/TRBV12-4 CARSPPAGGGSEQFF TGTGCCAGGAGCCCCCCAGCGGGAGGAGGTAGTGAGCAGTTCTTC
TRBJ2-1 few TRBD2 TRBV20-1 CSARDLFTSGALHNEQFF TGCAGTGCTAGAGATTTATTTACTAGCGGGGCCCTACACAATGAGCAGTTCTTC
TRBJ2-1 NA NA TRBV6-1 CASSGESRGDLQNEQFF TGTGCCAGCAGTGGAGAATCCAGGGGAGATCTTCAAAATGAGCAGTTCTTC
TRBJ1-5 NA TRBD1 TRBV6-6 CVSSYSPELRGINQPQHF TGTGTCAGCAGTTACTCGCCGGAACTCAGGGGGATCAATCAGCCCCAACATTTT
TRBJ1-2 many TRBD1 TRBV5-1 CASSSGRTGGRAVTF TGCGCCAGCAGCTCGGGGAGGACAGGGGGCCGAGCTGTCACCTTC
TRBJ2-1 many NA TRBV5-6 CASSLRRTGANEQFF TGTGCCAGCAGCTTGAGGCGGACCGGGGCCAATGAGCAGTTCTTC
TRBJ2-7 NA TRBD1 TRBV11-2 CVSSLDRVGHEQYF TGTGTCAGCAGCCTGGACAGGGTAGGGCACGAGCAGTACTTC